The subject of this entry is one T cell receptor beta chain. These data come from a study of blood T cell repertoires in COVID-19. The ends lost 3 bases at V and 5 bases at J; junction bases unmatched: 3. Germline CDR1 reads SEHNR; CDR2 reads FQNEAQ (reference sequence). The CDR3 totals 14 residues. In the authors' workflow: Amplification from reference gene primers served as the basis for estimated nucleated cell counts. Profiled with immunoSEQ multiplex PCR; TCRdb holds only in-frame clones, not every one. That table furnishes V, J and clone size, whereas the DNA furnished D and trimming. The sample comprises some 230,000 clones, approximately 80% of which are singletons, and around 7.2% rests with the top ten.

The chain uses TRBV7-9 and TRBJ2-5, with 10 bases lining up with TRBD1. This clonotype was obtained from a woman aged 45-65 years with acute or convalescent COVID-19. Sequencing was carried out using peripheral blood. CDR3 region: CASSLTGQGETQYF. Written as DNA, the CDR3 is TGTGCCAGCAGCTTGACGGGACAGGGGGAGACCCAGTACTTC.